This passage covers 17 T cell receptor beta chains from one sample sequenced in a study of long-term antiretroviral therapy in people with HIV. Running of the v3.0 immunoSEQ assay took place at survey level. The protocol was immunoSEQ multiplex PCR, while the TCRdb copy is restricted to in-frame clones and leaves out a portion. The sample yields approximately 21,000 clones, 82% seen once. The sample was unsorted PBMCs, taken at the start of antiretroviral therapy. These receptor sequences come from a man aged 45 to 65 with HIV.

The CDR3 loop is CASSFVTSSSGANVLTF. The CDR3 coding sequence is TGTGCCAGCAGCTTTGTGACTAGCTCCTCTGGGGCCAACGTCCTGACTTTC. J is TRBJ2-6 and V is TRBV7-2; 7 bases map to TRBD2. The trim removed 3 bases at V and 0 bases at J, leaving 5 bases unmatched. Germline V gene data show CDR1 as SGHTA and CDR2 as FQGNSA. The CDR3 covers 17 residues.

The chain has TRBV7-9 and TRBJ2-1; no firm D call. CDR3 length equals 11 residues. Per the germline V gene, CDR1 is SEHNR and CDR2 is FQNEAQ (reference sequence). V gave up 8 bases and J gave up 10 bases, with 12 bases separating them. As DNA, the CDR3 is TGTGCCAGCGAAATCCGAGGAGAGCAGTTCTTC. Its protein product is CASEIRGEQFF.

The chain has TRBV10-3 and TRBJ2-1, with 12 bases fitting TRBD2. Germline assignment: CDR1 ENHRY and CDR2 SYGVKD. V shed 4 bases, J shed 9 bases, and the junction held 10 bases outside the gene matches. This CDR3 is 16 amino acids long. The CDR3 here is CAISVIVASGGGEQFF. CDR3 coding DNA: TGTGCCATCAGTGTAATAGTGGCTAGCGGGGGGGGTGAGCAGTTCTTC.

The V and J genes are TRBV19 and TRBJ1-1, with 8 bases lining up with TRBD1. CDR3 length: 16 residues. Trimming removed 4 bases from V and 5 bases from J; junction bases left unmatched: 12. Germline values: CDR1 LNHDA, CDR2 SQIVND (reference sequence). The chain's CDR3 is CASSTTWTGPGTEAFF. CDR3 DNA sequence: TGTGCCAGTAGTACAACCTGGACAGGGCCAGGGACTGAAGCTTTCTTT. The full variable domain, its missing parts supplied by reference TRBV19 and TRBJ1-1, is DGGITQSPKYLFRKEGQNVTLSCEQNLNHDAMYWYRQDPGQGLRLIYYSQIVNDFQKGDIAEGYSVSREKKESFPLTVTSAQKNPTAFYLCASSTTWTGPGTEAFFGQGTRLTVV.

J is TRBJ2-7 and V is TRBV6-5; D perhaps matches TRBD1 (6 bases). Germline V gene lookup returns CDR1 MNHEY and CDR2 SVGAGI. The CDR3 is 14 amino acids. V was shortened by 3 bases and J by 2 bases, with 11 bases between the two germline ends. The CDR3 bases are TGTGCCAGCAGTTATAAACAGGGACCCTACGAGCAGTACTTC. The encoded protein is CASSYKQGPYEQYF.

The V gene is TRBV19, the J gene TRBJ2-3, with 10 positions matching TRBD1. Trimming cost V 11 bases and J 5 bases; bases outside gene matches: 10. Germline V gene sequence: CDR1 LNHDA, CDR2 SQIVND (reference sequence). The CDR3 runs to 14 residues. The DNA for the CDR3 is TGTGCCGCCAGTGAGACAGGGGGCGGAGATACGCAGTATTTT. Its translation is CAASETGGGDTQYF.

CDR3 in DNA: TGTGCCAGCAGAAGACAGAGTCGCGAGCAGTACTTC. The encoded protein is CASRRQSREQYF. The rearrangement uses TRBV2 and TRBJ2-7; D is possibly TRBD1 (5 bases). The V and J ends lost 6 bases and 6 bases respectively, with 12 bases between them. This CDR3 is 12 amino acids long. Germline CDR1 reads SNHLY; CDR2 reads FYNNEI.

This clone appeared once. The chain employs TRBV10-3 and TRBJ1-6, with D unclear. V was clipped by 5 bases and J by 5 bases, with 10 bases between them. The germline V gene encodes CDR1 ENHRY and CDR2 SYGVKD. The CDR3 sequence is 14 residues long. The DNA of the CDR3 is TGTGCCATCAGTAAAGAGCAGCATAATTCACCCCTCCACTTT. It translates to CAISKEQHNSPLHF.

On this clone: The junction and the germline gene differ at one end; a read error may be behind it. The chain is built from TRBV28 and TRBJ2-7; 13 nucleotides agree with TRBD2. Per germline, CDR1 MDHEN and CDR2 SYDVKM. The CDR3 sequence is 16 residues long. The CDR3 region has the DNA TGTGCCAGCAGTGCCGGCAGGACTAGCGGGGGAGTGCTGAGCGGCTTC. Amino acids: CASSAGRTSGGVLSGF.

This clone was counted a few times. This rearrangement joins TRBV30 to TRBJ1-4; 8 bases fit TRBD1. The V gene's germline CDR1 is GTSNPN and CDR2 SVGIG (reference sequence). V lost 4 bases, J lost 13 bases, and 8 bases stayed unmatched. The CDR3 spans 12 residues. The CDR3 bases are TGTGCCTGGACCTCGGACAGGGTCGGACTGTTTTTT. The encoded protein is CAWTSDRVGLFF. Looking up the rest from reference TRBV30 and TRBJ1-4 gives the full variable domain: SQTIHQWPATLVQPVGSPLSLECTVEGTSNPNLYWYRQAAGRGLQLLFYSVGIGQISSEVPQNLSASRPQDRQFILSSKKLLLSDSGFYLCAWTSDRVGLFFGSGTQLSVL.

The table lists this clone with a few counts. The chain employs TRBV7-7 and TRBJ1-4; a weak D match, TRBD1 (5 bases). This CDR3 has 14 amino acids. The germline gives CDR1 SSHAT, CDR2 FNYEAQ (reference sequence). The CDR3 sequence is CATNPLGANEKLFF. The CDR3 DNA reads TGTGCTACCAACCCACTAGGGGCGAATGAAAAACTGTTTTTT.

The V gene is TRBV10-1, the J gene TRBJ2-1; 9 nucleotides line up with TRBD2. The CDR3 is made up of 19 amino acids. The trim removed 2 bases at V and 2 bases at J, leaving 13 bases unmatched. The V gene's germline CDR1 is WNHNN and CDR2 SYGVQD (reference sequence). CDR3 amino acids: CASSEGALGAGGPYNEQFF. The CDR3 coding sequence is TGCGCCAGCAGTGAGGGGGCCCTCGGAGCGGGGGGTCCCTACAATGAGCAGTTCTTC.

V and J are TRBV6-6 and TRBJ1-5; TRBD1 agrees at 9 bases. J lost 0 bases, V lost 5 bases, and 5 bases had no gene match. CDR3 length equals 16 residues. CDR1 and CDR2 (germline): MNHNY, SVGAGI (reference sequence). The CDR3 spells CASSPRDRDSNQPQHF. The CDR3 nucleotides read TGTGCCAGCAGTCCCCGGGACAGGGATAGCAATCAGCCCCAGCATTTT.

The chain links TRBV6-6 to TRBJ1-6; the match to TRBD1 covers 7 bases. The germline CDR1 and CDR2 sequences are MNHNY and SVGAGI (reference sequence). The CDR3 totals 15 residues. With 2 bases clipped from V and 8 bases from J, the junction kept 6 bases outside the gene matches. As DNA, the CDR3 is TGTGCCAGCAGTTACACAGGGGCATTGGATTCACCCCTCCACTTT. It encodes CASSYTGALDSPLHF.

The chain carries TRBV2 and TRBJ2-5; D gene unclear. The CDR3 totals 12 residues. Trimming left V 6 bases short and J 2 bases short, with 7 bases between. The germline V gene has CDR1 SNHLY and CDR2 FYNNEI. The CDR3 loop reads CASSVWQETQYF. The CDR3 nucleotides are TGTGCCAGCAGCGTCTGGCAAGAGACCCAGTACTTC.

The chain is built from TRBV15 and TRBJ2-1; 11 nucleotides agree with TRBD2. Germline V gene sequence: CDR1 LNHNV, CDR2 YYDKDF (reference sequence). The CDR3 is 16 amino acids. V lost 2 bases and J lost 2; bases outside the gene matches: 2. The CDR3 reads CATSRLGLAAYNEQFF. The CDR3 bases are TGTGCCACCAGCAGACTGGGACTAGCGGCCTACAATGAGCAGTTCTTC.

Points on this clone: An end of the junction does not agree with germline; a read error may underlie this. V gene TRBV11-2 combines with J gene TRBJ2-3; no clear D. CDR3 length: 9 amino acids. Germline CDR1 and CDR2: SGHAT and FQNNGV. The CDR3 DNA follows: TGTGCCAGCAGCCCACCAGACCATTTT. This codes for CASSPPDHF.